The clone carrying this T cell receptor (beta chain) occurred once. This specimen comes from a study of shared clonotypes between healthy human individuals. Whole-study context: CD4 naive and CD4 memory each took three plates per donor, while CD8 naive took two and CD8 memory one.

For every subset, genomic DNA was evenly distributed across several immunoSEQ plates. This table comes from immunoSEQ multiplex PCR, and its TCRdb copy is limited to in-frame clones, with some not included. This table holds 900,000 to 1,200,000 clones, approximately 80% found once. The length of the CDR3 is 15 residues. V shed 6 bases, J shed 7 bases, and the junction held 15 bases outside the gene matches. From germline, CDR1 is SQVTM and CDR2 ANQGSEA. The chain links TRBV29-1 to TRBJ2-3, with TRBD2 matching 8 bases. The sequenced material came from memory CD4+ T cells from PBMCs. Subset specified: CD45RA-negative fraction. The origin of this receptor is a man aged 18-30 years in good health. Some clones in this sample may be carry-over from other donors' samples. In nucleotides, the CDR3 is TGCAGCGTATGCCTCGGGACTAGTCTTTACAATACGCAGTATTTT. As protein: CSVCLGTSLYNTQYF.